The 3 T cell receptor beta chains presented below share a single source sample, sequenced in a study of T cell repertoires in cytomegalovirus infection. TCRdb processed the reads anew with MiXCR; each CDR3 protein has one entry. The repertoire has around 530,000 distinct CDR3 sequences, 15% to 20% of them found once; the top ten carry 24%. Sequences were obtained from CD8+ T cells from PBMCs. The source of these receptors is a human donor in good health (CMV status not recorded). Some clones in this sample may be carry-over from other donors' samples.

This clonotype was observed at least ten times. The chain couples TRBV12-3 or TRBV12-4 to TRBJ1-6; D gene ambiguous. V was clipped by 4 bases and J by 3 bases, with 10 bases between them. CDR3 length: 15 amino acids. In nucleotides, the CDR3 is TGTGCCAGCAGTTATGTGGGGAACTATAATTCACCCCTCCACTTT. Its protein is CASSYVGNYNSPLHF.

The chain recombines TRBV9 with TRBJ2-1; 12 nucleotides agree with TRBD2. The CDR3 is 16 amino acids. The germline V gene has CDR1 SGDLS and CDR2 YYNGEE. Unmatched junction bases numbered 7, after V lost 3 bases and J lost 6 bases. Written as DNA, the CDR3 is TGTGCCAGCAGCGCCCGACTAGCGGGAGTTTTCAATGAGCAGTTCTTC. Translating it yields CASSARLAGVFNEQFF.

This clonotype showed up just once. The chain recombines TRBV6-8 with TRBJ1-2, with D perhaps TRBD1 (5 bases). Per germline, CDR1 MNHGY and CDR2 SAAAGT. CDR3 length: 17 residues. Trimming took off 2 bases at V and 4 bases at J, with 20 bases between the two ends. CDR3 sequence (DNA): TGTGCCAGCAGTTACACGATGCCGGGACGGACATTCTATGGCTACACCTTC. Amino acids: CASSYTMPGRTFYGYTF.